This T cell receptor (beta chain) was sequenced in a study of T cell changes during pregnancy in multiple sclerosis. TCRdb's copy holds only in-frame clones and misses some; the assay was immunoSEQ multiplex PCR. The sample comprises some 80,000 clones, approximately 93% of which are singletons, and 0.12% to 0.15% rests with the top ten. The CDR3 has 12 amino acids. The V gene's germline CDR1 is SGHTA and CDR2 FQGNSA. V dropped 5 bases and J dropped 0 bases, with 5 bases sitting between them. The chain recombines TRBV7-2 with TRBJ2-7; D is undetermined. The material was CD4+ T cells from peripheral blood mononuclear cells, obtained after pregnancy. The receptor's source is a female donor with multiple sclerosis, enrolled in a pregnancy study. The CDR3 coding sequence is TGTGCCAGCAGCGCGAGCTCCTACGAGCAGTACTTC. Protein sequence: CASSASSYEQYF.